These 29 T cell receptor beta chains were sequenced from one sample in a study of blood T cell repertoires in COVID-19. This table comes from immunoSEQ multiplex PCR, and its TCRdb copy is limited to in-frame clones, with some not included. The sample holds under 50,000 clones, about four fifths seen once. The material sequenced was peripheral blood. Source of these receptors: a man at least 80 years old with active or convalescent COVID-19.

Points on this clone: A read error may produce the germline difference seen at one junction end. The chain is built from TRBV27 and TRBJ2-2, with D perhaps matching TRBD2 (5 bases). This CDR3 has 14 residues. CDR1 MNHEY and CDR2 SMNVEV come from the germline V gene (reference sequence). CDR3: CASSLLGATGELFF. DNA for the CDR3: TGCGCCAGCAGTTTACTAGGCGCCACCGGGGAGCTGTTTTTT.

This sequence joins TRBV7-9 and TRBJ2-7; TRBD1 aligns across 7 bases. Germline-derived CDR1 and CDR2 are SEHNR and FQNEAQ (reference sequence). The CDR3 spans 13 residues. V shed 8 bases, J shed 0 bases, and the junction held 4 bases outside the gene matches. DNA for the CDR3: TGTGCCAGCGCCGGGACAGACTCCTACGAGCAGTACTTC. Its translation: CASAGTDSYEQYF.

The rearrangement uses TRBV29-1 and TRBJ2-5; 8 nucleotides line up with TRBD1. The V gene end was trimmed by 2 bases and the J gene end by 1 base; junction bases not matched to a gene: 3. Germline V gives CDR1 SQVTM, CDR2 ANQGSEA. CDR3 length: 14 residues. CDR3 protein: CSVEWTGIQETQYF. The DNA of the CDR3 is TGCAGCGTTGAATGGACAGGGATCCAAGAGACCCAGTACTTC.

CDR3 nucleotides: TGCGCCAGCGAAACAGGGGCCGATACGCAGTATTTT. Amino acids: CASETGADTQYF. The rearrangement uses TRBV10-1 and TRBJ2-3; TRBD1 aligns across 7 bases. The ends lost 8 bases at V and 6 bases at J; junction bases unmatched: 5. Germline V gene data show CDR1 as WNHNN and CDR2 as SYGVQD (reference sequence). The CDR3 covers 12 residues.

The rearrangement links TRBV5-1 to TRBJ1-4; D uncertain. Germline CDR1 reads SGHRS; CDR2 reads YFSETQ. Trimming left V 0 bases short and J 3 bases short, with 6 bases between. This CDR3 is 14 amino acids long. The CDR3 loop reads CASSLGEANEKLFF. The CDR3 DNA follows: TGCGCCAGCAGCTTGGGGGAGGCTAATGAAAAACTGTTTTTT.

This clone has only a few counts. V usage is TRBV28 and J usage is TRBJ2-2, with D maybe TRBD2 (6 bases). The CDR3 extends over 16 amino acids. Germline V gene lookup returns CDR1 MDHEN and CDR2 SYDVKM. V gave up 7 bases and J gave up 1 base, with 16 bases separating them. CDR3 sequence (DNA): TGTGCCAGCAATCCCCCCGGGCGGGAGAACACCGGGGAGCTGTTTTTT. This sequence encodes CASNPPGRENTGELFF.

This rearrangement joins TRBV5-6 to TRBJ1-4, with D possibly TRBD1 on 6 matching bases. Deletions cut 1 base from V and 5 bases from J, with 12 bases between. The CDR3 runs to 15 residues. Germline CDR1 is SGHDT and CDR2 is YYEEEE. CDR3 nucleotides: TGTGCCAGCAGCTTGCTGCAGGGGTCAAATGAAAAACTGTTTTTT. Amino acids: CASSLLQGSNEKLFF.

This rearrangement joins TRBV28 to TRBJ2-2, with D maybe TRBD1 (5 bases). This CDR3 region has 14 residues. CDR1 and CDR2 (germline): MDHEN, SYDVKM. Trimming removed 6 bases from V and 1 base from J, with 9 bases in between. CDR3 sequence: CASRLQGNTGELFF. The CDR3 region has the DNA TGTGCCAGCAGGCTGCAGGGGAACACCGGGGAGCTGTTTTTT.

The table lists this clone with a few counts. The chain employs TRBV6-5 and TRBJ2-5; 11 positions agree with TRBD2. The CDR3 sequence is 16 residues long. Germline CDR1 is MNHEY and CDR2 is SVGAGI. V was clipped by 0 bases and J by 4 bases; unmatched bases: 4. Written as DNA, the CDR3 is TGTGCCAGCAGTTACTCGGATAGCGGGAGGGGAGAGACCCAGTACTTC. It translates to CASSYSDSGRGETQYF.

The chain carries TRBV6-5 and TRBJ2-5, with 8 bases aligning to TRBD1. Germline CDR1 MNHEY, CDR2 SVGAGI. Trimming removed 11 bases from V and 5 bases from J; junction bases left unmatched: 10. The CDR3 spans 13 residues. CDR3 residues: CAVRQGPGETQYF. Here the CDR3 DNA reads TGTGCCGTCAGACAGGGGCCGGGGGAGACCCAGTACTTC.

The chain carries TRBV6-5 and TRBJ1-2, with D unclear. The germline CDR1 and CDR2 sequences are MNHEY and SVGAGI. CDR3 size: 14 residues. The ends were cut back, 2 bases at V and 4 bases at J, with 11 bases in the middle. In DNA, the CDR3 is TGTGCCAGCAGTTACGGCGGGATCGGCTATGGCTACACCTTC. Translating it yields CASSYGGIGYGYTF.

This sequence joins TRBV6-5 and TRBJ2-1, with 9 bases identical to TRBD1. The CDR3 is made up of 14 amino acids. The germline gives CDR1 MNHEY, CDR2 SVGAGI. Trimming took 6 bases from V and 1 from J; bases not matched to a gene: 1. The chain's CDR3 is CASRGTGSYNEQFF. In nucleotides, the CDR3 is TGTGCCAGCAGGGGGACAGGGTCCTACAATGAGCAGTTCTTC.

V gene TRBV7-2 combines with J gene TRBJ2-6, with 8 bases that match TRBD1. The CDR3 sequence is 19 residues long. The junction had 12 bases not matched to a gene; V was cut back by 5 bases and J by 0 bases. Germline loops: CDR1 SGHTA, CDR2 FQGNSA. Here the CDR3 DNA reads TGTGCCAGCAGCCCTGCTCGGACAGGGAAAGGCTCTGGGGCCAACGTCCTGACTTTC. Amino acid sequence: CASSPARTGKGSGANVLTF.

This chain links TRBV5-1 with TRBJ2-1; D may be TRBD1 (5 bases). This CDR3 spans 14 amino acids. The V and J ends lost 3 bases and 4 bases respectively, with 11 bases between them. Germline lookup yields CDR1 SGHRS and CDR2 YFSETQ. CDR3 in DNA: TGCGCCAGCAGCTCCCGGCAGGGATACAATGAGCAGTTCTTC. Encoded protein: CASSSRQGYNEQFF. Drawing the rest from reference TRBV5-1 and TRBJ2-1, the complete variable domain is KAGVTQTPRYLIKTRGQQVTLSCSPISGHRSVSWYQQTPGQGLQFLFEYFSETQRNKGNFPGRFSGRQFSNSRSEMNVSTLELGDSALYLCASSSRQGYNEQFFGPGTRLTVL.

This rearrangement joins TRBV4-1 to TRBJ2-7, with 8 bases fitting TRBD1. Germline V gene sequence: CDR1 MGHRA, CDR2 YSYEKL. There are 16 residues in the CDR3. The J segment lost 2 bases and the V segment lost 3 bases, leaving 9 bases of the junction unmatched. The CDR3 here is CASSHAIGQGTYEQYF. Written as DNA, the CDR3 is TGCGCCAGCAGCCACGCCATAGGACAGGGAACCTACGAGCAGTACTTC.

The J gene is TRBJ1-1, the V gene TRBV6-2 or TRBV6-3; D is uncertain. CDR3 length: 12 residues. Trimming stripped 2 bases from V and 3 bases from J, with 4 bases between. Germline V CDR1 and CDR2: MNHEY, SVGEGT. CDR3 coding DNA: TGTGCCAGCAGTTACCTCGACACTGAAGCTTTCTTT. It encodes CASSYLDTEAFF.

This chain connects TRBV6-5 to TRBJ1-3, with a possible D match to TRBD1 (5 bases). Germline V gene sequence: CDR1 MNHEY, CDR2 SVGAGI. The ends were cut back, 4 bases at V and 8 bases at J, with 6 bases in the middle. The CDR3 has 11 residues. The CDR3 sequence is CASSWGDTIYF. The CDR3 region has the DNA TGTGCCAGCAGTTGGGGGGACACCATATATTTT.

This chain links TRBV7-4 with TRBJ1-3; possibly TRBD1 for D (6 bases). Germline V CDR1 and CDR2: SGHVT, SQSDAQ. The CDR3 is made up of 14 amino acids. V lost 3 bases, J lost 4 bases, and 10 bases lay in between. DNA for the CDR3: TGTGCCAGCAGCTTTTCAGGGGAGGGAAACACCATATATTTT. Protein: CASSFSGEGNTIYF.

This sequence joins TRBV28 and TRBJ1-2, with 8 nucleotides matching TRBD1. The germline V gene has CDR1 MDHEN and CDR2 SYDVKM. The J segment lost 4 bases and the V segment lost 8 bases, leaving 9 bases of the junction unmatched. The CDR3 is 14 amino acids. This CDR3 is CASQGADRSYGYTF. The CDR3, as DNA: TGTGCCAGCCAGGGGGCCGATCGTAGCTATGGCTACACCTTC.

This chain joins TRBV2 and TRBJ2-2; D call uncertain. Germline V gene sequence: CDR1 SNHLY, CDR2 FYNNEI. The CDR3 consists of 15 residues. The V end was cut by 2 bases, the J end by 3 bases, with 10 bases between. This chain's CDR3 is CASSEIGRYTGELFF. The CDR3 DNA follows: TGTGCCAGCAGTGAAATTGGTCGGTACACCGGGGAGCTGTTTTTT.

The chain recombines TRBV6-5 with TRBJ2-7, with 8 bases that match TRBD1. The CDR3 extends over 14 amino acids. CDR1 is MNHEY and CDR2 is SVGAGI in the germline V gene. V was pared by 2 bases and J by 6 bases, with 6 bases of the junction left unmatched. The chain's CDR3 is CASSYRQGAFEQYF. The CDR3 region has the DNA TGTGCCAGCAGTTACAGGCAGGGGGCATTCGAGCAGTACTTC.

The chain combines TRBV7-2 with TRBJ2-4; D is unclear. Deletions cut 4 bases from V and 5 bases from J, with 12 bases between. The CDR3 covers 14 residues. Per the germline V gene, CDR1 is SGHTA and CDR2 is FQGNSA. The CDR3 sequence: CASSSMGPQNIQYF. The CDR3 DNA follows: TGTGCCAGCAGCTCAATGGGCCCTCAAAACATTCAGTACTTC.

Many counts were recorded for this clone. The rearrangement joins TRBV27 to TRBJ1-5; 10 bases agree with TRBD1. This CDR3 contains 14 residues. The junction had 13 bases not matched to a gene; V was cut back by 9 bases and J by 11 bases. The germline CDR1 and CDR2 sequences are MNHEY and SMNVEV (reference sequence). CDR3 sequence: CASCGQGGTEAQHF. CDR3 bases: TGTGCCAGTTGTGGACAGGGGGGAACTGAAGCCCAGCATTTT.

V is TRBV28 and J is TRBJ1-1, with 8 nucleotides matching TRBD1. The CDR3 contains 14 residues. The trim removed 6 bases at V and 6 bases at J, leaving 9 bases unmatched. Germline CDR1 reads MDHEN; CDR2 reads SYDVKM. Here the CDR3 reads CASSPYRGYAEAFF. The CDR3, as DNA: TGTGCCAGCAGCCCCTACAGGGGGTATGCTGAAGCTTTCTTT.

The chain recombines TRBV5-6 with TRBJ2-3; maybe TRBD1 (6 bases). V was cut by 6 bases and J by 4 bases, with 12 bases left in between. The V gene's germline CDR1 is SGHDT and CDR2 YYEEEE. The CDR3 sequence is 13 residues long. CDR3 residues: CASTRGWADTQYF. The CDR3 nucleotides are TGTGCCAGCACCAGGGGCTGGGCAGATACGCAGTATTTT.

The DNA for the CDR3 is TGTGCCAGCAGTTTTTCGCGACTTACTATGAACACTGAAGCTTTCTTT. Protein product: CASSFSRLTMNTEAFF. The genes are TRBV28 and TRBJ1-1; D is unresolved. The CDR3 length is 16 residues. Germline CDR1 reads MDHEN; CDR2 reads SYDVKM. V lost 3 bases, J lost 0 bases, and 14 bases lay in between.

The chain links TRBV7-9 to TRBJ2-7; TRBD2 matches at 9 bases. The CDR3 sequence is 16 residues long. Germline V gene lookup returns CDR1 SEHNR and CDR2 FQNEAQ (reference sequence). V shed 1 base, J shed 6 bases, and the junction held 10 bases outside the gene matches. The CDR3 is CASSLGGGRAIIEQYF. In nucleotides, the CDR3 is TGTGCCAGCAGCTTAGGGGGCGGGAGGGCCATCATCGAGCAGTACTTC.

The J gene is TRBJ2-7, the V gene TRBV2; D gene uncertain. Trimming cost V 7 bases and J 2 bases, with 12 bases left between them. The germline V gene has CDR1 SNHLY and CDR2 FYNNEI. There are 13 residues in the CDR3. CDR3 loop: CASMVPETYEQYF. CDR3 in DNA: TGTGCCAGCATGGTTCCAGAAACCTACGAGCAGTACTTC.

V is TRBV29-1 and J is TRBJ1-3; a weak D match, TRBD1 (6 bases). The CDR3 totals 13 residues. Germline V gives CDR1 SQVTM, CDR2 ANQGSEA. The V gene lost 5 bases and the J gene lost 1 base, with 9 bases spanning the gap. This CDR3 reads CSVRRGSGNTIYF. In DNA, the CDR3 is TGCAGCGTTCGCAGGGGATCTGGAAACACCATATATTTT.